These T cell receptor beta chains were read from a single sample in a study of naive and memory T cell subsets. TCRdb independently ran MiXCR on the UMI-ligation and nested PCR reads; one entry per CDR3 protein. The table has under 150,000 distinct CDR3 sequences, about 17% seen once. The sample was naive CD4+ T cells from blood. Receptors were obtained from a human donor in good health. Each CDR3 is given with its conserved first and last residue. The order of the fields is clone size, V gene, D gene, J gene, CDR3 DNA, CDR3 protein. The D gene is left open where the match is weak. The size of a clone is reported for some rows only, either as once, few or many, or as a class for expanded clones.

>few|TRBV7-8|-|TRBJ1-1
TGTGCCAGCAGCCCAGTAGGGGACACTGAAGCTTTCTTT
CASSPVGDTEAFF
>-|TRBV7-2|-|TRBJ2-5
TGTGCCAGCAGCTTATTGGGCAGGGATCAGGGGGAGACCCAGTACTTC
CASSLLGRDQGETQYF
>few|TRBV7-2|-|TRBJ1-6
TGTGCCAGCAGCTCCAGAGGGGATTCACCCCTCCACTTT
CASSSRGDSPLHF
>-|TRBV20-1|-|TRBJ2-7
TGCAGTGCTGAGAGGACTCTCTACGAGCAGTACTTC
CSAERTLYEQYF
>-|TRBV5-1|-|TRBJ2-7
TGCGCCAGCAGCTTGGGACAGCTGACCTCCTACGAGCAGTACTTC
CASSLGQLTSYEQYF
>once|TRBV5-1|TRBD2|TRBJ2-5
TGCGCCAGCAGCACCGGACTAGCGGGAGGTTCAGAGACCCAGTACTTC
CASSTGLAGGSETQYF
>few|TRBV6-2/TRBV6-3|-|TRBJ1-1
TGTGCCAGCAGTTACCGCCCTATGAACACTGAAGCTTTCTTT
CASSYRPMNTEAFF
>-|TRBV10-2|-|TRBJ1-1
TGCGCCAGCAGTGATATACGCAAGGTGGCTTTCTTT
CASSDIRKVAFF
>-|TRBV5-1|TRBD1|TRBJ2-5
TGCGCCAGCAGCTTGGGGGACAGGGCCGGGGGAGAGACCCAGTACTTC
CASSLGDRAGGETQYF
>few|TRBV19|-|TRBJ1-5
TGTGCCAGTACAGGCGGAGGTGGGCCCAACGTCAACAATCAGCCCCAGCATTTT
CASTGGGGPNVNNQPQHF
>few|TRBV12-3/TRBV12-4|TRBD1|TRBJ2-7
TGTGCCAGCACTCGCCGGGACAGGGATAGGAGGGAGCAGTACTTC
CASTRRDRDRREQYF
>many|TRBV3-1|-|TRBJ2-7
TGTGCCAGCAGCCACCGGGGGTACGAGCAGTACTTC
CASSHRGYEQYF
>few|TRBV29-1|-|TRBJ2-6
TGCAGCGTCTCAGAGTTCTCTGGGGCCAACGTCCTGACTTTC
CSVSEFSGANVLTF
>-|TRBV20-1|-|TRBJ1-5
TGCAGTGCTACCACTTGGACGGCTACTCCTTACCAGCCCCAGCATTTT
CSATTWTATPYQPQHF
>few|TRBV19|-|TRBJ2-5
TGTGCCAGTAGTATGGGGGATACTTATGGGAGTAGGGGAGAGACCCAGTACTTC
CASSMGDTYGSRGETQYF
>-|TRBV11-2|-|TRBJ2-4
TGTGCCAGCAGCTTAGACTGGGGGTCCAAAAACATTCAGTACTTC
CASSLDWGSKNIQYF
>few|TRBV6-6|-|TRBJ2-1
TGTGCCAGCAGTCGGGGGAACTCCTACAATGAGCAGTTCTTC
CASSRGNSYNEQFF
>few|TRBV19|-|TRBJ2-5
TGTGCCAGTAGTTCCTGGACGTCGCAAGAGACCCAGTACTTC
CASSSWTSQETQYF
>few|TRBV6-5|-|TRBJ2-7
TGTGCCAGCAGTTCACCGACTAGCTACGAGCAGTACTTC
CASSSPTSYEQYF
>many|TRBV9|TRBD2|TRBJ2-2
TGTGCCAGCAGCGTAGGAGCTAGCGGCCTATCCGGGGAGCTGTTTTTT
CASSVGASGLSGELFF
>few|TRBV28|-|TRBJ2-3
TGTGCCAGCAGTAAAGGGACTGGAGAGTCAGATACGCAGTATTTT
CASSKGTGESDTQYF
>-|TRBV4-1|-|TRBJ1-1
TGCGCCAGCAGCCAAGGTGGCCACCAGAACACTGAAGCTTTCTTT
CASSQGGHQNTEAFF
>-|TRBV5-4|-|TRBJ2-1
TGTGCCAGCAGCTTGCGGTTACATTACAATGAGCAGTTCTTC
CASSLRLHYNEQFF
>many|TRBV7-8|TRBD1|TRBJ1-3
TGTGCCAGCAGCCGGGGACAGGGCTTAGGAAACACCATATATTTT
CASSRGQGLGNTIYF
>-|TRBV7-9|-|TRBJ1-4
TGTGCCAGCAGCTTAGGGGAAAAGTTTACTAATGAAAAACTGTTTTTT
CASSLGEKFTNEKLFF
>-|TRBV13|-|TRBJ2-5
TGTGCCAGCAGCTTAAGCCGGAGGGGGGGACAAGAGACCCAGTACTTC
CASSLSRRGGQETQYF
>few|TRBV28|TRBD2|TRBJ2-7
TGTGCCAGCAGTTCGGCTAGCGGGACGCTGTACGAGCAGTACTTC
CASSSASGTLYEQYF
>-|TRBV20-1|-|TRBJ1-1
TGCAGTGCTAGAGATCAAGGGACCAACACTGAAGCTTTCTTT
CSARDQGTNTEAFF
>-|TRBV5-1|TRBD2|TRBJ2-1
TGCGCCAGCAGCCCCACTAGCGGGGCCGCTGTTGGCAATGAGCAGTTCTTC
CASSPTSGAAVGNEQFF
>-|TRBV6-5|-|TRBJ2-5
TGTGCCAGCAGTTACATGGCGACCCAGTACTTC
CASSYMATQYF
>many|TRBV24-1|-|TRBJ2-3
TGTGCCACCAGTGCCGCAGTCACAGATACGCAGTATTTT
CATSAAVTDTQYF
>-|TRBV29-1|-|TRBJ2-2
TGCAGCGGGGGATGGATGGCCGGGGAGCTGTTTTTT
CSGGWMAGELFF
>-|TRBV12-1|-|TRBJ2-2
TGTGCCAGCAGCTTTTTAGCGGTGAACACCGGGGAGCTGTTTTTT
CASSFLAVNTGELFF
>-|TRBV18|-|TRBJ1-1
TGTGCCAGCTCACCTCCAGGGCCTACTTTGAACACTGAAGCTTTCTTT
CASSPPGPTLNTEAFF